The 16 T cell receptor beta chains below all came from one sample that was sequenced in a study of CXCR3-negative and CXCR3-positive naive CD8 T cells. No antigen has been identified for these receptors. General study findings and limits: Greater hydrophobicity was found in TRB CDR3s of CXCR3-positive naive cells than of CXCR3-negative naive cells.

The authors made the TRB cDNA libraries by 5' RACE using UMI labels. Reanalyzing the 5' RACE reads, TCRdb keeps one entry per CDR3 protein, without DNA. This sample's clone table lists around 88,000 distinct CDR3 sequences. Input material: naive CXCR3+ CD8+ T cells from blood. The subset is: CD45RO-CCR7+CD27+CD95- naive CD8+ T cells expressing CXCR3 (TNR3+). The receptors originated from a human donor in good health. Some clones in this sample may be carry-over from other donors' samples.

This chain's CDR3 is CASSLAAQGGQPQHF. This chain uses TRBV7-8 with TRBJ1-5; TCRdb calls TRBD1, which cannot be checked without DNA. This CDR3 is built from 15 residues. Germline lookup yields CDR1 SGHVS and CDR2 FQNEAQ.

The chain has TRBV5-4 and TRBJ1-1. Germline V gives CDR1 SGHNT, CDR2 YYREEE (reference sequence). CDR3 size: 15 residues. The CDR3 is CASISSAFGNTEAFF.

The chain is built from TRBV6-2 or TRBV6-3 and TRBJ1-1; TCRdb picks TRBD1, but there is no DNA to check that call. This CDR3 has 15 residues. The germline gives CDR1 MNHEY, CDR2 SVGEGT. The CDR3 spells CASSLSGAMNTEAFF.

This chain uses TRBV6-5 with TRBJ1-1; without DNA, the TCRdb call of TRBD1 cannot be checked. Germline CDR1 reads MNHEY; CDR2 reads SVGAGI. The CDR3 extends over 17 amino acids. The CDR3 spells CASSYPGQGGSNTEAFF.

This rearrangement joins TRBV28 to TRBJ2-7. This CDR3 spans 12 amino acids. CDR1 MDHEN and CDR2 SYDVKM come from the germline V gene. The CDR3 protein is CASSFTGYEQYF.

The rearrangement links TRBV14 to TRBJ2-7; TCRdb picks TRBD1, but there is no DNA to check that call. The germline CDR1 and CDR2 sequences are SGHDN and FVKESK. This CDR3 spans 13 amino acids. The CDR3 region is CASSLQDSYEQYF. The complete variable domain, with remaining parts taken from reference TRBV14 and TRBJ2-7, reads EAGVTQFPSHSVIEKGQTVTLRCDPISGHDNLYWYRRVMGKEIKFLLHFVKESKQDESGMPNNRFLAERTGGTYSTLKVQPAELEDSGVYFCASSLQDSYEQYFGPGTRLTVT.

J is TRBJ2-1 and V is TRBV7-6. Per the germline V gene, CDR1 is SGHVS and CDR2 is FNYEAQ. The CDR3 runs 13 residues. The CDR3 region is CASSLDGYNEQFF.

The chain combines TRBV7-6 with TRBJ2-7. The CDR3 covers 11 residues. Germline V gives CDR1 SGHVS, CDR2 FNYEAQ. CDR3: CASSLGNEQYF.

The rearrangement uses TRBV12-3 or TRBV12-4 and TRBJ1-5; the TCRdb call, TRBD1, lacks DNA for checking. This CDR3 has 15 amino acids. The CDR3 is CASSFARGPGQPQHF.

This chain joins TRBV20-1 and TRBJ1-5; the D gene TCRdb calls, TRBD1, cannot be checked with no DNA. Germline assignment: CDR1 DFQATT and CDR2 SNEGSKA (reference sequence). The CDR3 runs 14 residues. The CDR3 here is CSALPLAGNQPQHF.

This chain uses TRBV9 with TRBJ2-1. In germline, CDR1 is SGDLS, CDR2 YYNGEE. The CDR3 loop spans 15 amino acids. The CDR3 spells CASSVEGEPYNEQFF.

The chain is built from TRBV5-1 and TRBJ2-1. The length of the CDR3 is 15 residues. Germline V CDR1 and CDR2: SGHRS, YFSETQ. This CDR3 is CASSPGTSSYNEQFF.

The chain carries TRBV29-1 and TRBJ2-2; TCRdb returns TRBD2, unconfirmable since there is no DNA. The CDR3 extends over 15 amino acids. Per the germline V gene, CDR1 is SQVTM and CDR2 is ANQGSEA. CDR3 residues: CSVGGGTKVTGELFF.

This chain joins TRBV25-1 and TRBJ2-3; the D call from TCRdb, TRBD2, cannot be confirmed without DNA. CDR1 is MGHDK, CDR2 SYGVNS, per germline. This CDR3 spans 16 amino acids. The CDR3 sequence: CASSPPGLAGLDTQYF.

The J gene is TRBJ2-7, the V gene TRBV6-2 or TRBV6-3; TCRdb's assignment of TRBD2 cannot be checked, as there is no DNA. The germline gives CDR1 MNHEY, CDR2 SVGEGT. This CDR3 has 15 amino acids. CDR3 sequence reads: CASSYLSGGADEQYF.

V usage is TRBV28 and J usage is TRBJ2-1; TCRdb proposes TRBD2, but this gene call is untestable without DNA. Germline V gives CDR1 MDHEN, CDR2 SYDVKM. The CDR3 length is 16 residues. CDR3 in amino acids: CASSLRAGDLGDEQFF. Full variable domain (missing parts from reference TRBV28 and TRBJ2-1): DVKVTQSSRYLVKRTGEKVFLECVQDMDHENMFWYRQDPGLGLRLIYFSYDVKMKEKGDIPEGYSVSREKKERFSLILESASTNQTSMYLCASSLRAGDLGDEQFFGPGTRLTVL.